The 2 T cell receptor beta chains given below trace back to one sample, sequenced in a study of monozygotic twins with inflammatory bowel disease. TCRdb re-called the 5' RACE reads and catalogs CDR3 proteins one per entry, DNA excluded. The table counts roughly 150,000 distinct CDR3 sequences; 2.4% lies in the top ten. Sequenced material: blood. The receptors here all came from a human donor with ulcerative colitis or Crohn's disease, or a healthy co-twin of an affected twin (not recorded which).

V usage is TRBV7-9 and J usage is TRBJ1-1. The CDR3 length is 14 residues. Germline V CDR1 and CDR2: SEHNR, FQNEAQ (reference sequence). CDR3 protein: CASSPRSGIAEAFF.

The J gene is TRBJ2-7, the V gene TRBV27; TCRdb returns TRBD1, unconfirmable since there is no DNA. The germline gives CDR1 MNHEY, CDR2 SMNVEV (reference sequence). This CDR3 has 14 residues. CDR3 region: CASWDRGRLYEQYF.